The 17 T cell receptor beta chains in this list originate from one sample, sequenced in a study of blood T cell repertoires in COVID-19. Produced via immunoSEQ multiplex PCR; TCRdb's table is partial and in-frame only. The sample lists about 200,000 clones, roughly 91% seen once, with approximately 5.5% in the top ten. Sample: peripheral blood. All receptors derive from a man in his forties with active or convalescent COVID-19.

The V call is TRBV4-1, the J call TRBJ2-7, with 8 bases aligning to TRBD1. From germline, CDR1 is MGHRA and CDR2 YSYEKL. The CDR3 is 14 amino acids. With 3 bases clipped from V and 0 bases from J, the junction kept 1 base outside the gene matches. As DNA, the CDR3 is TGCGCCAGCAGCCAGGGACAGGACTCCTACGAGCAGTACTTC. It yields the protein CASSQGQDSYEQYF.

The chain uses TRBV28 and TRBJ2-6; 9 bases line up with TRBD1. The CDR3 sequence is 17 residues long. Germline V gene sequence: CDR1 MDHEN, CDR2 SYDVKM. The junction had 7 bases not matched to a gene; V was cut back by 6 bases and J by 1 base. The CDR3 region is CASRPVQGASGANVLTF. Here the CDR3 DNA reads TGTGCCAGCAGACCCGTACAGGGGGCGTCTGGGGCCAACGTCCTGACTTTC.

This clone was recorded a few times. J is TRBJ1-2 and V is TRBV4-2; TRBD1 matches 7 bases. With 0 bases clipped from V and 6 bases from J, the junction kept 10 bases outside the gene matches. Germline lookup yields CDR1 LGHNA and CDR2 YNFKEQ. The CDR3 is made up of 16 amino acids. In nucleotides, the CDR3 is TGTGCCAGCAGCCAAGATGTGGCTGACAGGGTGGATGGCTACACCTTC. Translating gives CASSQDVADRVDGYTF.

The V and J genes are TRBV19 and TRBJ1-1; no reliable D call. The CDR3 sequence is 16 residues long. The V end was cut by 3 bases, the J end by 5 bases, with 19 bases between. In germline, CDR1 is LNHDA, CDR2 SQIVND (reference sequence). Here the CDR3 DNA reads TGTGCCAGTAGTATGAATCCGCCAGGAGGTAAGACTGAAGCTTTCTTT. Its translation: CASSMNPPGGKTEAFF.

The CDR3 coding sequence is TGTGCCAGCAGCCAGGGACAGGGGGCCTGGGAAAAACTGTTTTTT. Translated: CASSQGQGAWEKLFF. The rearrangement uses TRBV6-5 and TRBJ1-4; 12 bases are shared with TRBD1. The length of the CDR3 is 15 residues. V shed 6 bases, J shed 8 bases, and the junction held 7 bases outside the gene matches. Germline CDR1 MNHEY, CDR2 SVGAGI.

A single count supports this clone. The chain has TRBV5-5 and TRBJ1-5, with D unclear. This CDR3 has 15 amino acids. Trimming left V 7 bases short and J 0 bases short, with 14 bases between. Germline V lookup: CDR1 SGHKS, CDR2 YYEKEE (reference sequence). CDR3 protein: CASLPEVYSNQPQHF. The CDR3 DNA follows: TGTGCCAGCCTGCCCGAGGTTTATAGCAATCAGCCCCAGCATTTT.

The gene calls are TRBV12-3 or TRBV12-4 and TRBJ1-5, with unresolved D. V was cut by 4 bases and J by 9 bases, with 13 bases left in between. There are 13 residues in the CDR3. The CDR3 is CASSSPDRGPQHF. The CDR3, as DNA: TGTGCCAGCAGTTCCCCCGACCGCGGGCCCCAGCATTTT.

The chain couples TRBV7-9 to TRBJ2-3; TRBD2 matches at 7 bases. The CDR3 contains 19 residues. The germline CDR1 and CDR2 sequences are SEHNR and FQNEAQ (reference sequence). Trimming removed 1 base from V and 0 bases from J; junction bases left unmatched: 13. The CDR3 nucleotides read TGTGCCAGCAGCTTAGGTTCGGGGGGACTCATCTCTAGCACAGATACGCAGTATTTT. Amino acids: CASSLGSGGLISSTDTQYF.

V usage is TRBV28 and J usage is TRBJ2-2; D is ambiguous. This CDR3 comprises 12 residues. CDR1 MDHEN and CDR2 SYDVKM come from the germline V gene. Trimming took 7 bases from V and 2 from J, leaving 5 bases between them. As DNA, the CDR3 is TGTGCCAGCAACAGAAACACCGGGGAGCTGTTTTTT. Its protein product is CASNRNTGELFF. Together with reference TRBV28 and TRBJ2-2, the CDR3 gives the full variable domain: DVKVTQSSRYLVKRTGEKVFLECVQDMDHENMFWYRQDPGLGLRLIYFSYDVKMKEKGDIPEGYSVSREKKERFSLILESASTNQTSMYLCASNRNTGELFFGEGSRLTVL.

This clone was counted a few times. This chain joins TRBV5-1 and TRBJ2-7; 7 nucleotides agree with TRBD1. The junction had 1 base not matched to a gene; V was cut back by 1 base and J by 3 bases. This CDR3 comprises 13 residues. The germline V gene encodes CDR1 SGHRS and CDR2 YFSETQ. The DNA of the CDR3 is TGCGCCAGCAGCTTGCGGGACAGCTACGAGCAGTACTTC. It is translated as CASSLRDSYEQYF.

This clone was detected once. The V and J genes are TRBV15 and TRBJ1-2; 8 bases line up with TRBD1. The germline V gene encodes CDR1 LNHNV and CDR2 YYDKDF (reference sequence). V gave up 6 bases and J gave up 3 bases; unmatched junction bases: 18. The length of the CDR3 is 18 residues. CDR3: CATSRPGQELNRHYGYTF. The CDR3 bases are TGTGCCACCAGTCGTCCGGGACAGGAGCTTAACCGTCACTATGGCTACACCTTC.

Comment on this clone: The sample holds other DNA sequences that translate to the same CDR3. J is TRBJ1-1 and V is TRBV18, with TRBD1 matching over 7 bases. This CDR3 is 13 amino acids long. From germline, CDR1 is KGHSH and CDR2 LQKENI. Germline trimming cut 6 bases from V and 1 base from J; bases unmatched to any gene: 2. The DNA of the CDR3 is TGTGCCAGCTCGCGGGACAGGAACACTGAAGCTTTCTTT. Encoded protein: CASSRDRNTEAFF. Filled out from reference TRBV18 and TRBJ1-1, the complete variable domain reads NAGVMQNPRHLVRRRGQEARLRCSPMKGHSHVYWYRQLPEEGLKFMVYLQKENIIDESGMPKERFSAEFPKEGPSILRIQQVVRGDSAAYFCASSRDRNTEAFFGQGTRLTVV.

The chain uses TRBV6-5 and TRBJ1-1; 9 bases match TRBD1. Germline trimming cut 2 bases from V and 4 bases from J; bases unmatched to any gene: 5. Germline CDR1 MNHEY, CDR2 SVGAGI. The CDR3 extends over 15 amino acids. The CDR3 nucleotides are TGTGCCAGCAGTTACAAACAGGGGGCAGGCACTGAAGCTTTCTTT. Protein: CASSYKQGAGTEAFF.

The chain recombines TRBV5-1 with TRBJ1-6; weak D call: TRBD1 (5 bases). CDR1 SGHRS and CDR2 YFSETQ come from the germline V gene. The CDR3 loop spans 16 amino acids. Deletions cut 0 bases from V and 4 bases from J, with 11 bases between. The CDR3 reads CASSLAPAGYNSPLHF. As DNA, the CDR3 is TGCGCCAGCAGCTTGGCCCCGGCAGGGTATAATTCACCCCTCCACTTT.

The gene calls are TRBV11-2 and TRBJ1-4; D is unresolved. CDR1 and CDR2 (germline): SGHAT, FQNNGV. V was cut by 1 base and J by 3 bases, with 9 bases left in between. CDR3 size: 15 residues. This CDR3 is CASSLVYSPNEKLFF. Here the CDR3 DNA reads TGTGCCAGCAGCTTAGTCTACAGCCCTAATGAAAAACTGTTTTTT. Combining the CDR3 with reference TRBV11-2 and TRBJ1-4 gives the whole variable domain EAGVAQSPRYKIIEKRQSVAFWCNPISGHATLYWYQQILGQGPKLLIQFQNNGVVDDSQLPKDRFSAERLKGVDSTLKIQPAKLEDSAVYLCASSLVYSPNEKLFFGSGTQLSVL.

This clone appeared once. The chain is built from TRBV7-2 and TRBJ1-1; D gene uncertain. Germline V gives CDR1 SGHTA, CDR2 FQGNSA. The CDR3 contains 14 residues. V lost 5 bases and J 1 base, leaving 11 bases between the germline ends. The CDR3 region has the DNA TGTGCCAGCAGCCGGAGTTCCGGGAACACTGAAGCTTTCTTT. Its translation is CASSRSSGNTEAFF.

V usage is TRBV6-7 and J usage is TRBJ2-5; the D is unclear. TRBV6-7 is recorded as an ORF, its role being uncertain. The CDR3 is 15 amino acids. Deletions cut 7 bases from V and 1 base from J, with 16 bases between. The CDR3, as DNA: TGTGCCAGCACTGAAGTCCAGAGGTGCCAAGAGACCCAGTACTTC. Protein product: CASTEVQRCQETQYF.